A single sample is the source of the 24 T cell receptor beta chains below, sequenced in a study of cytomegalovirus exposure and HLA in healthy donors. Produced via immunoSEQ multiplex PCR; TCRdb's table is partial and in-frame only. The sample yields 220,000 or so clones, about nine tenths seen once. Sequenced sample: PBMCs. The receptors derive from a woman between 18 and 30 years old in good health and CMV-seronegative.

The chain uses TRBV7-6 and TRBJ2-7, with TRBD1 matching 9 bases. The CDR3 runs to 13 residues. Germline-derived CDR1 and CDR2 are SGHVS and FNYEAQ. V lost 5 bases, J lost 11 bases, and 10 bases stayed unmatched. The CDR3 DNA is TGTGCCAGCAGCGATCTACCGGACAGGGGAAAGTACTTC. This sequence encodes CASSDLPDRGKYF.

The chain carries TRBV23-1 and TRBJ1-2; TRBD1 aligns across 9 bases. Being an ORF, TRBV23-1 has a function that is uncertain. This CDR3 is built from 15 residues. The J segment lost 3 bases and the V segment lost 0 bases, leaving 2 bases of the junction unmatched. CDR3 residues: CASSQSWDRDYGYTF. The CDR3 nucleotides read TGCGCCAGCAGTCAATCTTGGGACAGGGACTATGGCTACACCTTC.

This rearrangement joins TRBV2 to TRBJ2-7, with D maybe TRBD2 (7 bases). The CDR3 spans 13 residues. The germline gives CDR1 SNHLY, CDR2 FYNNEI. Trimming cost V 5 bases and J 9 bases, with 17 bases left between them. CDR3 amino acids: CASSTGTTLGQYF. CDR3 nucleotide sequence: TGTGCCAGCAGTACAGGGACTACCCTCGGGCAGTACTTC. Looking up the rest from reference TRBV2 and TRBJ2-7 gives the full variable domain: EPEVTQTPSHQVTQMGQEVILRCVPISNHLYFYWYRQILGQKVEFLVSFYNNEISEKSEIFDDQFSVERPDGSNFTLKIRSTKLEDSAMYFCASSTGTTLGQYFGPGTRLTVT.

The rearrangement links TRBV7-8 to TRBJ1-5; a possible D gene is TRBD1 (5 bases). The CDR3 covers 18 residues. Germline CDR1 SGHVS, CDR2 FQNEAQ. V lost 5 bases, J lost 2 bases, and 22 bases lay in between. This CDR3 reads CASSQIQGSSHGNQPQHF. In DNA, the CDR3 is TGTGCCAGCAGCCAAATCCAGGGTTCGTCCCATGGCAATCAGCCCCAGCATTTT.

V and J are TRBV29-1 and TRBJ2-7; 8 bases fit TRBD1. Per germline, CDR1 SQVTM and CDR2 ANQGSEA. Trimming removed 7 bases from V and 6 bases from J; junction bases left unmatched: 11. This CDR3 comprises 13 residues. CDR3 nucleotides: TGCAGCGGGACCGCGACAGGGGAAGGCGAGCAGTACTTC. This encodes CSGTATGEGEQYF.

V usage is TRBV5-1 and J usage is TRBJ2-7; TRBD2 matches 9 bases. This CDR3 has 15 amino acids. Germline loops: CDR1 SGHRS, CDR2 YFSETQ. With 0 bases clipped from V and 0 bases from J, the junction kept 1 base outside the gene matches. CDR3: CASSLVAGVSYEQYF. CDR3 nucleotide sequence: TGCGCCAGCAGCTTGGTAGCGGGAGTCTCCTACGAGCAGTACTTC.

The V gene is TRBV4-1, the J gene TRBJ2-1; D unclear. CDR1 is MGHRA and CDR2 is YSYEKL in the germline V gene. This CDR3 contains 16 residues. Trimming removed 1 base at V and 2 bases at J, with 12 bases between. This CDR3 is CASSQVDLITYNEQFF. The CDR3 region has the DNA TGCGCCAGCAGCCAAGTAGACTTGATCACCTACAATGAGCAGTTCTTC.

This clone has just one count. The gene calls are TRBV10-2 and TRBJ2-5; 8 bases line up with TRBD1. The V gene end was trimmed by 6 bases and the J gene end by 5 bases; junction bases not matched to a gene: 8. The germline V gene has CDR1 WSHSY and CDR2 SAAADI. The CDR3 extends over 14 amino acids. The CDR3 nucleotides are TGCGCCAGCAGGGGTGGACAGGGAGTGGAGACCCAGTACTTC. Translating gives CASRGGQGVETQYF.

This clone came up once. The rearrangement uses TRBV6-6 and TRBJ1-5; D unclear. The CDR3 sequence is 13 residues long. CDR1 and CDR2 (germline): MNHNY, SVGAGI (reference sequence). Deletions cut 0 bases from V and 12 bases from J, with 12 bases between. CDR3 sequence (DNA): TGTGCCAGCAGTTACTCCACTCCGGTTCTCCAGCATTTT. This codes for CASSYSTPVLQHF.

This chain joins TRBV10-3 and TRBJ1-1; 7 positions agree with TRBD1. In germline, CDR1 is ENHRY, CDR2 SYGVKD. The CDR3 totals 12 residues. Trimming cost V 10 bases and J 4 bases; bases outside gene matches: 6. CDR3: CATQGIGTEAFF. For the CDR3, the DNA is TGTGCCACACAGGGGATAGGCACTGAAGCTTTCTTT.

This chain joins TRBV5-1 and TRBJ2-5, with D tentatively TRBD2 (6 bases). Trimming left V 0 bases short and J 3 bases short, with 6 bases between. Per the germline V gene, CDR1 is SGHRS and CDR2 is YFSETQ. The length of the CDR3 is 13 residues. The CDR3 region is CASSLGGEETQYF. The CDR3 nucleotides are TGCGCCAGCAGCTTGGGCGGGGAAGAGACCCAGTACTTC.

The chain combines TRBV9 with TRBJ2-7; the match to TRBD2 covers 8 bases. Germline V CDR1 and CDR2: SGDLS, YYNGEE. Trimming cost V 0 bases and J 5 bases; bases outside gene matches: 4. The length of the CDR3 is 14 residues. The CDR3 sequence is CASSVAGGPHEQYF. The DNA for the CDR3 is TGTGCCAGCAGCGTAGCGGGAGGGCCGCACGAGCAGTACTTC. Full variable domain (missing parts from reference TRBV9 and TRBJ2-7): DSGVTQTPKHLITATGQRVTLRCSPRSGDLSVYWYQQSLDQGLQFLIQYYNGEERAKGNILERFSAQQFPDLHSELNLSSLELGDSALYFCASSVAGGPHEQYFGPGTRLTVT.

The rearrangement uses TRBV9 and TRBJ2-1; D is unclear. Germline assignment: CDR1 SGDLS and CDR2 YYNGEE. Trimming pared 3 bases from V and 0 bases from J, leaving 10 bases between. The CDR3 has 15 residues. CDR3 in amino acids: CASSATLLSYNEQFF. CDR3 coding DNA: TGTGCCAGCAGCGCGACTCTCCTCTCCTACAATGAGCAGTTCTTC.

The chain recombines TRBV12-5 with TRBJ2-1; 11 bases are shared with TRBD2. Germline values: CDR1 LGHNT, CDR2 FRNRAP. V gave up 6 bases and J gave up 6 bases; unmatched junction bases: 4. There are 14 residues in the CDR3. The CDR3 bases are TGTGCTAGTGGATCCGGGACTAGCGGCAATGAGCAGTTCTTC. Encoded protein: CASGSGTSGNEQFF.

The chain links TRBV6-6 to TRBJ1-4; D not resolved. Germline assignment: CDR1 MNHNY and CDR2 SVGAGI (reference sequence). The CDR3 consists of 14 residues. The V end lost 6 bases, the J end lost 8 bases, and 16 bases lay between the germline ends. CDR3 sequence: CASSASGVKEKLFF. In DNA, the CDR3 is TGTGCCAGCAGCGCAAGCGGCGTCAAAGAAAAACTGTTTTTT.

The V gene is TRBV2, the J gene TRBJ1-4; D gene unclear. The CDR3 is 14 residues long. Germline CDR1 is SNHLY and CDR2 is FYNNEI. Trimming removed 1 base from V and 7 bases from J, with 10 bases in between. The CDR3 region has the DNA TGTGCCAGCAGTGAAGTCGGTACGGGTGAAAAACTGTTTTTT. It codes for CASSEVGTGEKLFF.

This chain links TRBV6-4 with TRBJ2-3; D is possibly TRBD2 (5 bases). Looked up from germline, CDR1 is MRHNA and CDR2 is SNTAGT. The CDR3 totals 14 residues. The ends were cut back, 6 bases at V and 2 bases at J, with 12 bases in the middle. The chain's CDR3 is CASSQRGPTDTQYF. The CDR3 region has the DNA TGTGCCAGCAGCCAAAGAGGGCCCACAGATACGCAGTATTTT.

V gene TRBV12-5 combines with J gene TRBJ2-4, with TRBD1 identical over 7 bases. Germline CDR1 and CDR2: LGHNT and FRNRAP. J lost 6 bases, V lost 5 bases, and 13 bases had no gene match. CDR3 length: 16 residues. The CDR3 region has the DNA TGTGCTAGTGGTGCCCCGGACTTCGAGGGGGCAAACATTCAGTACTTC. Its translation is CASGAPDFEGANIQYF.

Ten or more counts support this clone. The chain is built from TRBV2 and TRBJ1-6; 10 bases line up with TRBD1. The junction had 4 bases not matched to a gene; V was cut back by 6 bases and J by 5 bases. The CDR3 sequence is 15 residues long. Germline loops: CDR1 SNHLY, CDR2 FYNNEI. DNA of the CDR3: TGTGCCAGCAGGCCGGGACAGGGGCATAATTCACCCCTCCACTTT. This translates into CASRPGQGHNSPLHF. The full variable domain, completed using reference TRBV2 and TRBJ1-6, is EPEVTQTPSHQVTQMGQEVILRCVPISNHLYFYWYRQILGQKVEFLVSFYNNEISEKSEIFDDQFSVERPDGSNFTLKIRSTKLEDSAMYFCASRPGQGHNSPLHFGNGTRLTVT.

This clone was detected only a few times. The rearrangement links TRBV30 to TRBJ2-7; D may be TRBD2 (5 bases). Trimming shortened V by 4 bases and J by 1 base, and 11 bases separated the two germline ends. CDR1 is GTSNPN, CDR2 SVGIG, per germline (reference sequence). The CDR3 contains 13 residues. The CDR3 region is CAWINRGSYEQYF. CDR3 coding DNA: TGTGCCTGGATTAACCGGGGTTCCTACGAGCAGTACTTC.

This chain connects TRBV6-5 to TRBJ1-1; 7 positions agree with TRBD1. Germline loops: CDR1 MNHEY, CDR2 SVGAGI. The CDR3 sequence is 13 residues long. After removal of 5 bases from V and 4 bases from J, the junction contained 4 bases not matched to a gene. In DNA, the CDR3 is TGTGCCAGCAGTACAGGGGAGGTCACTGAAGCTTTCTTT. It is translated as CASSTGEVTEAFF.

The chain carries TRBV28 and TRBJ2-1; tentatively, D is TRBD1 (5 bases). The V gene lost 6 bases and the J gene lost 6 bases, with 30 bases spanning the gap. The CDR3 sequence is 19 residues long. CDR1 and CDR2 from the germline V gene are MDHEN and SYDVKM. CDR3 in amino acids: CASSSPILPMAGRGNEQFF. The CDR3 DNA sequence: TGTGCCAGCAGCTCCCCTATCCTCCCGATGGCAGGTAGGGGCAATGAGCAGTTCTTC.

The genes are TRBV5-6 and TRBJ2-3, with 9 bases that match TRBD2. This CDR3 is 16 amino acids long. Germline CDR1 is SGHDT and CDR2 is YYEEEE. Germline trimming cut 0 bases from V and 0 bases from J; bases unmatched to any gene: 2. CDR3 sequence reads: CASSLGLAASTDTQYF. CDR3 bases: TGTGCCAGCAGCTTGGGACTAGCGGCTAGCACAGATACGCAGTATTTT.

V and J are TRBV19 and TRBJ1-1; the match to TRBD1 covers 7 bases. The CDR3 loop spans 12 amino acids. Per the germline V gene, CDR1 is LNHDA and CDR2 is SQIVND (reference sequence). V was pared by 3 bases and J by 8 bases, with 3 bases of the junction left unmatched. CDR3 amino acids: CASSIGTVEAFF. CDR3 bases: TGTGCCAGTAGTATCGGGACAGTCGAAGCTTTCTTT.